This TCR beta chain was identified during a study of neoadjuvant anti-PD-1 for oral cavity cancer. Overall study findings and caveats: Non-responders to neoadjuvant nivolumab had significantly more clonal PBMC T cells than responders. Pretreatment Treg/Th17 ratio correlated inversely with post-treatment tumor clonality.

PBMC libraries mostly used 450 to 600 ng of input genomic DNA, with six replicates per sample. TCRdb's table, derived via immunoSEQ multiplex PCR, lists solely in-frame clones and lacks some. The sample includes tens of thousands of clones, around 83% seen only once; the top ten take 3% to 3.5%. Details on this clone: The antigen is not known.

Sequencing used PBMCs, obtained before nivolumab (anti-PD-1) treatment. This TCR was recovered from a person between 40 and 85 years old with oral cavity squamous cell carcinoma.

CDR3 nucleotides: TGTGCCAGCATGAGACAGACGAACACTGAAGCTTTCTTT. Translation: CASMRQTNTEAFF. The chain joins TRBV6-5 to TRBJ1-1; the D gene is possibly TRBD1 (5 bases). Trimming removed 7 bases at V and 1 base at J, with 10 bases between. This CDR3 has 13 amino acids. The germline V gene encodes CDR1 MNHEY and CDR2 SVGAGI.